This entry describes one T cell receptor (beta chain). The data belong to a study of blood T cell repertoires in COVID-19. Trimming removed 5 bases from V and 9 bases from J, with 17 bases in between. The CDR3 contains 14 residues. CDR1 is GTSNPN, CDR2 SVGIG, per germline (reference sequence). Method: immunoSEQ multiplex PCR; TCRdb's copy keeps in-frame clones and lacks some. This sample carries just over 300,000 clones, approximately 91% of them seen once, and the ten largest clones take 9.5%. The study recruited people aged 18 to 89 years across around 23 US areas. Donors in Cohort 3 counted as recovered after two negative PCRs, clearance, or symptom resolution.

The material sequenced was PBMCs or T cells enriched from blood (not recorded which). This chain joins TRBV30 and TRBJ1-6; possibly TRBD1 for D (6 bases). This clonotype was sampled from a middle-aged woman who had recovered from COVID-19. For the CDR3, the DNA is TGTGCCTGGGCCAAACAGGGTTGGATTTCACCCCTCCACTTT. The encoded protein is CAWAKQGWISPLHF.